What follows are 6 T cell receptor beta chains derived from one specimen sequenced in a study of Graves' ophthalmopathy and Graves' hyperthyroidism. The sequenced template was RNA, covering the TCR beta CDR3 region. The authors performed first-round RT-PCR with HTBI primers and then a second-round multiplex PCR. TCRdb analysed the multiplex PCR reads with MiXCR anew, one entry per CDR3 protein. The table has approximately 700,000 distinct CDR3 sequences, 35% to 50% seen once. The specimen sequenced was peripheral blood. The receptors here all came from an adult man with Graves' ophthalmopathy.

This clonotype was recorded many times. V is TRBV12-3 or TRBV12-4 and J is TRBJ2-2; TRBD1 matches 8 bases. This CDR3 has 15 residues. V dropped 4 bases and J dropped 4; count of bases not matched to a gene: 5. CDR3 bases: TGTGCCAGCAGTTCCGGACAGGGTGGCACCGGGGAGCTGTTTTTT. Its translation: CASSSGQGGTGELFF.

In its sample, this clonotype was seen a few times. The V gene is TRBV25-1, the J gene TRBJ1-1, with TRBD1 as a possible D gene (5 bases). The CDR3 extends over 14 amino acids. V was cut by 5 bases and J by 5 bases, with 15 bases left in between. CDR1 is MGHDK and CDR2 is SYGVNS in the germline V gene. The CDR3 nucleotides read TGTGCCAGCAGTTTCGATCTGGGGCGAACTGAAGCTTTCTTT. Translating gives CASSFDLGRTEAFF.

This clonotype was recorded only once. The chain recombines TRBV2 with TRBJ2-3; either TRBD1 or TRBD2 may supply D (5 bases each). The V and J ends lost 6 bases and 6 bases respectively, with 19 bases between them. Looked up from germline, CDR1 is SNHLY and CDR2 is FYNNEI. This CDR3 contains 15 residues. The CDR3 coding sequence is TGTGCCAGCAGCTTACCGAGTCAATGGGGGGATACGCAGTATTTT. Translation gives CASSLPSQWGDTQYF.

The chain employs TRBV19 and TRBJ2-3; 8 bases align to TRBD2. The CDR3 runs to 10 residues. J was trimmed by 10 bases and V by 9 bases; bases with no gene match: 3. Germline V gives CDR1 LNHDA, CDR2 SQIVND (reference sequence). DNA for the CDR3: TGTGCCAGCGGGGGGGTTGCGCAGTATTTT. This sequence encodes CASGGVAQYF.

This clonotype showed up just a few times. This chain joins TRBV19 and TRBJ1-2; the D gene is possibly TRBD1 (5 bases). The CDR3 length is 17 residues. The V and J ends lost 5 bases and 4 bases respectively, with 23 bases between them. The germline CDR1 and CDR2 sequences are LNHDA and SQIVND (reference sequence). CDR3: CASSPHGGAPTFYGYTF. The DNA for the CDR3 is TGTGCCAGTAGTCCCCACGGAGGGGCCCCAACCTTCTATGGCTACACCTTC.

This clonotype came up many times. The chain uses TRBV10-3 and TRBJ2-7; either TRBD1 or TRBD2 may fit D (5 bases each). The V gene's germline CDR1 is ENHRY and CDR2 SYGVKD. The CDR3 consists of 14 residues. V was cut by 8 bases and J by 3 bases, with 17 bases left in between. The CDR3, as DNA: TGTGCCATCCTATTGGGACCGGCGAACTACGAGCAGTACTTC. As protein: CAILLGPANYEQYF.